These 27 T cell receptor beta chains were sequenced from one sample in a study of T cells in Graves' hyperthyroidism and ophthalmopathy. RNA transcripts served as the template for amplifying TCR beta CDR3 regions. First-round RT-PCR with HTBI primers amplified the TCR CDR3 region. One entry per CDR3 protein, called by TCRdb with MiXCR from the multiplex PCR reads. The sample includes about 540,000 distinct CDR3 sequences, more than 45% of them seen just once. The sample was peripheral blood or thyroid tissue (not recorded which). The receptors stem from a young woman with Graves' hyperthyroidism.

With respect to this clonotype: Given a much more abundant clone one base away, this may be a read error. The chain employs TRBV19 and TRBJ1-4; 8 bases match TRBD1. The CDR3 covers 13 residues. Germline V gene data show CDR1 as LNHDA and CDR2 as SQIVND (reference sequence). This CDR3 reads CASSMQGAENLFF. The CDR3 DNA is TGTGCCAGTAGTATGCAGGGGGCTGAAAACCTGTTTTTT.

The chain uses TRBV12-3 or TRBV12-4 and TRBJ1-3; D is undetermined. This CDR3 has 15 residues. V shed 5 bases and J shed 0 bases, with 11 bases lying between them. CDR3 in amino acids: CASSPTGTSGNTIYF. The CDR3 DNA follows: TGTGCCAGCAGTCCGACTGGAACCTCTGGAAACACCATATATTTT.

Only a few counts were recorded for this clonotype. The chain employs TRBV6-2 or TRBV6-3 and TRBJ2-7; possibly TRBD2 for D (5 bases). V dropped 2 bases and J dropped 0 bases, with 20 bases sitting between them. The CDR3 has 18 amino acids. Germline V gene sequence: CDR1 MNHEY, CDR2 SVGEGT. The CDR3 DNA sequence: TGTGCCAGCAGTTACATACTCGATCTAGCCCTCCCCTCCTACGAGCAGTACTTC. The encoded protein is CASSYILDLALPSYEQYF.

This clonotype was seen many times. The chain combines TRBV13 with TRBJ1-4; the match to TRBD1 covers 10 bases. Trimming at V came to 6 bases and at J to 8 bases, leaving 6 bases not matched to a gene. CDR1 PRHDT and CDR2 FYEKMQ come from the germline V gene (reference sequence). This CDR3 comprises 14 residues. This chain's CDR3 is CASRTGGVDEKLFF. The CDR3 region has the DNA TGTGCCAGCAGGACAGGGGGCGTAGACGAAAAACTGTTTTTT.

The V gene is TRBV7-2, the J gene TRBJ2-1; D unclear. Germline V lookup: CDR1 SGHTA, CDR2 FQGNSA. This CDR3 comprises 12 residues. Trimming took 0 bases from V and 15 from J, leaving 12 bases between them. The CDR3 DNA follows: TGTGCCAGCAGCTTAGCGCGAAAGCGTCTGTTCTTC. Its translation is CASSLARKRLFF.

This clonotype came up many times. The CDR3 DNA is TGCAGTGCTAGAGATGCGGGAGGGCCAAACGAGCAGTACTTC. Translated, it gives CSARDAGGPNEQYF. The chain is built from TRBV20-1 and TRBJ2-7; 9 bases align to TRBD2. The CDR3 is made up of 14 amino acids. J was trimmed by 5 bases and V by 0 bases; bases with no gene match: 5. Germline V gene data show CDR1 as DFQATT and CDR2 as SNEGSKA (reference sequence).

The chain has TRBV6-5 and TRBJ2-3, with D perhaps given as TRBD1 or TRBD2 (5 bases each). This CDR3 region has 14 residues. Germline V gives CDR1 MNHEY, CDR2 SVGAGI. The V and J ends lost 7 bases and 1 base respectively, with 12 bases between them. The CDR3 spells CASTLRDGTDTQYF. The CDR3 bases are TGTGCCAGCACCCTAAGGGACGGCACAGATACGCAGTATTTT.

This clonotype was recorded at least ten times. The gene calls are TRBV11-2 and TRBJ1-2, with D possibly TRBD1 on 5 matching bases. CDR1 is SGHAT and CDR2 is FQNNGV in the germline V gene. V was shortened by 0 bases and J by 4 bases, with 9 bases between the two germline ends. The CDR3 is made up of 14 amino acids. CDR3 DNA sequence: TGTGCCAGCAGCTTAGATCAGGGATTCTATGGCTACACCTTC. It yields the protein CASSLDQGFYGYTF. Full variable domain (missing parts from reference TRBV11-2 and TRBJ1-2): EAGVAQSPRYKIIEKRQSVAFWCNPISGHATLYWYQQILGQGPKLLIQFQNNGVVDDSQLPKDRFSAERLKGVDSTLKIQPAKLEDSAVYLCASSLDQGFYGYTFGSGTRLTVV.

This clonotype has just a few counts. The chain has TRBV28 and TRBJ1-3; D might be TRBD1 (5 bases). The V end lost 7 bases, the J end lost 7 bases, and 20 bases lay between the germline ends. Germline V gives CDR1 MDHEN, CDR2 SYDVKM. CDR3 length equals 15 residues. CDR3 amino acids: CASTPTGAAGNTIYF. The CDR3 DNA follows: TGTGCCAGCACCCCCACCGGGGCCGCCGGGAACACCATATATTTT.

The table lists this clonotype with many counts. This chain joins TRBV5-8 and TRBJ1-1; possibly TRBD1 for D (5 bases). Germline-derived CDR1 and CDR2 are SGHTS and YDEGEE. Between the trimmed V and J ends, which lost 4 bases and 5 bases, there was a span of 18 bases. The CDR3 totals 15 residues. This CDR3 reads CASSPQGRRETEAFF. CDR3 nucleotide sequence: TGTGCCAGCAGCCCCCAGGGCCGCCGGGAAACTGAAGCTTTCTTT.

This clonotype was picked up many times. This chain links TRBV5-5 with TRBJ1-6; no definite D call. The germline V gene has CDR1 SGHKS and CDR2 YYEKEE (reference sequence). The CDR3 extends over 14 amino acids. The ends were cut back, 1 base at V and 5 bases at J, with 7 bases in the middle. As DNA, the CDR3 is TGTGCCAGCAGCTTGCGGCAGAATAATTCACCCCTCCACTTT. It codes for CASSLRQNNSPLHF. The complete variable domain, with remaining parts taken from reference TRBV5-5 and TRBJ1-6, reads DAGVTQSPTHLIKTRGQQVTLRCSPISGHKSVSWYQQVLGQGPQFIFQYYEKEERGRGNFPDRFSARQFPNYSSELNVNALLLGDSALYLCASSLRQNNSPLHFGNGTRLTVT.

Notes on this clonotype: The junction does not match germline at one end; this may be a read error. V gene TRBV10-3 combines with J gene TRBJ2-7; D not certain. Looked up from germline, CDR1 is ENHRY and CDR2 is SYGVKD. This CDR3 is built from 15 residues. CDR3: CAISESGRASSEQYF. The CDR3 region has the DNA TGTGCCATCAGTGAGTCGGGTCGCGCTTCCTCCGAGCAGTACTTC.

The chain recombines TRBV11-2 with TRBJ1-6; D may be TRBD1 (6 bases). V was shortened by 6 bases and J by 0 bases, with 27 bases between the two germline ends. Germline V CDR1 and CDR2: SGHAT, FQNNGV. This CDR3 comprises 21 residues. CDR3 bases: TGTGCCAGCAGTTACCCCCCGGGGGGCGTCCTTCAGAGCTCCTATAATTCACCCCTCCACTTT. This gives the protein CASSYPPGGVLQSSYNSPLHF.

The genes are TRBV19 and TRBJ2-5, with TRBD1 identical over 9 bases. This CDR3 is built from 14 residues. Looked up from germline, CDR1 is LNHDA and CDR2 is SQIVND (reference sequence). With 5 bases clipped from V and 9 bases from J, the junction kept 10 bases outside the gene matches. The CDR3 region has the DNA TGTGCCAGTAGTGGGACAGGGACAAATCAGCCCCAGTACTTC. Protein sequence: CASSGTGTNQPQYF.

This clonotype was seen many times. The chain joins TRBV29-1 to TRBJ2-6, with a weak D call TRBD2 (5 bases). CDR1 is SQVTM, CDR2 ANQGSEA, per germline. The V end was cut by 0 bases, the J end by 2 bases, with 17 bases between. CDR3 length equals 18 residues. The CDR3 region is CSVEDRDLRAAGANVLTF. The CDR3 DNA reads TGCAGCGTTGAAGATCGGGATCTGAGGGCGGCTGGGGCCAACGTCCTGACTTTC.

This clonotype was recorded at least ten times. This rearrangement joins TRBV20-1 to TRBJ2-5; D is possibly TRBD1 (5 bases). This CDR3 has 14 residues. From germline, CDR1 is DFQATT and CDR2 SNEGSKA (reference sequence). Trimming left V 2 bases short and J 5 bases short, with 15 bases between. CDR3 bases: TGCAGTGCTAGACGTCAACAATCAGGGGAGACCCAGTACTTC. Translating gives CSARRQQSGETQYF.

This clonotype has a single count. The rearrangement joins TRBV24-1 to TRBJ2-2; D is ambiguous. The CDR3 runs 13 residues. CDR1 is KGHDR and CDR2 is SFDVKD in the germline V gene. Trimming took off 3 bases at V and 8 bases at J, with 9 bases between the two ends. CDR3 region: CATSDATRGELFF. CDR3 nucleotide sequence: TGTGCCACCAGTGATGCAACAAGAGGGGAGCTGTTTTTT.

This clonotype was observed many times. The CDR3 DNA follows: TGTGCGGCCGTGACGCCCCGAGAGAAAGCTTTCTTT. Translated, it gives CAAVTPREKAFF. The chain joins TRBV15 to TRBJ1-1, with unresolved D. Germline V gene sequence: CDR1 LNHNV, CDR2 YYDKDF (reference sequence). CDR3 length: 12 residues.

V is TRBV9 and J is TRBJ2-7; D call uncertain. The germline V gene has CDR1 SGDLS and CDR2 YYNGEE. V lost 0 bases and J lost 4, with 17 bases in between. There are 16 residues in the CDR3. CDR3: CASSVAAYGAAYEQYF. CDR3 nucleotides: TGTGCCAGCAGCGTAGCTGCTTATGGCGCCGCTTACGAGCAGTACTTC.

This clonotype was found many times. The rearrangement uses TRBV20-1 and TRBJ1-2, with 7 positions matching TRBD1. From germline, CDR1 is DFQATT and CDR2 SNEGSKA (reference sequence). The CDR3 extends over 14 amino acids. With V trimmed by 2 bases and J by 3 bases, 6 bases remained unmatched. CDR3 in DNA: TGCAGTGCTAGACTTACCGGGACAGACTATGGCTACACCTTC. Protein product: CSARLTGTDYGYTF.

This clonotype turned up a few times. V usage is TRBV5-5 and J usage is TRBJ1-2; 10 bases map to TRBD1. The CDR3 is made up of 14 amino acids. CDR1 and CDR2 from the germline V gene are SGHKS and YYEKEE (reference sequence). V was clipped by 10 bases and J by 4 bases; unmatched bases: 10. The CDR3 DNA sequence: TGTGCCTGCAATCCGGGACAGGGGATCTATGGCTACACCTTC. Encoded protein: CACNPGQGIYGYTF. Using reference TRBV5-5 and TRBJ1-2 for the parts outside the CDR3, the full variable domain is DAGVTQSPTHLIKTRGQQVTLRCSPISGHKSVSWYQQVLGQGPQFIFQYYEKEERGRGNFPDRFSARQFPNYSSELNVNALLLGDSALYLCACNPGQGIYGYTFGSGTRLTVV.

V is TRBV12-3 or TRBV12-4 and J is TRBJ1-1; perhaps TRBD1 as D (6 bases). With 4 bases removed from V and 3 bases from J, the gap between germline ends came to 9 bases. The CDR3 contains 13 residues. CDR3 bases: TGTGCCAGCAGTTCAGGGGATGACACTGAAGCTTTCTTT. Amino acid sequence: CASSSGDDTEAFF.

The chain links TRBV7-3 to TRBJ1-2, with 8 positions matching TRBD1. Trimming at V came to 5 bases and at J to 3 bases, leaving 8 bases not matched to a gene. CDR3 length: 15 residues. CDR1 is SGHTA and CDR2 is FQGTGA in the germline V gene. The CDR3 DNA is TGTGCCAGCAGCGCGACAGGGGACTCGCACTATGGCTACACCTTC. Translated: CASSATGDSHYGYTF.

The V gene is TRBV7-9, the J gene TRBJ2-6; tentative D call: TRBD2 (6 bases). The CDR3 contains 18 residues. Germline V lookup: CDR1 SEHNR, CDR2 FQNEAQ (reference sequence). The ends were cut back, 5 bases at V and 2 bases at J, with 19 bases in the middle. The CDR3 sequence: CASSPIDRRGAGANVLTF. The CDR3 coding sequence is TGTGCCAGCAGCCCCATCGACCGGAGGGGTGCTGGGGCCAACGTCCTGACTTTC.

The chain combines TRBV9 with TRBJ2-3; D is perhaps TRBD1 (6 bases). V was shortened by 4 bases and J by 5 bases, with 17 bases between the two germline ends. CDR1 SGDLS and CDR2 YYNGEE come from the germline V gene. This CDR3 has 15 amino acids. CDR3 residues: CASSTQGYLGDTQYF. The CDR3 DNA reads as TGTGCCAGCAGCACTCAGGGGTATCTTGGAGATACGCAGTATTTT. Variable domain in full (rest from reference TRBV9 and TRBJ2-3): DSGVTQTPKHLITATGQRVTLRCSPRSGDLSVYWYQQSLDQGLQFLIQYYNGEERAKGNILERFSAQQFPDLHSELNLSSLELGDSALYFCASSTQGYLGDTQYFGPGTRLTVL.

A note on this clonotype: This may be a read error: a much more frequent sequence differs by one nucleotide. Since the CDR3 does not end with the conserved phenylalanine or tryptophan, this likely comes from a read error. The chain couples TRBV5-5 to TRBJ2-5; no definite D call. Germline CDR1 reads SGHKS; CDR2 reads YYEKEE (reference sequence). The CDR3 extends over 14 amino acids. The V end lost 2 bases, the J end lost 2 bases, and 10 bases lay between the germline ends. The CDR3 region is CASSFEGRQETQYL. The CDR3 DNA reads as TGTGCCAGCAGCTTCGAAGGCCGTCAAGAGACCCAGTACCTC.

This clonotype was counted between two and nine times. The V and J genes are TRBV7-2 and TRBJ2-7; 9 bases map to TRBD1. Germline lookup yields CDR1 SGHTA and CDR2 FQGNSA. V lost 5 bases and J lost 5; bases outside the gene matches: 7. CDR3 length: 14 amino acids. CDR3 coding DNA: TGTGCCAGCAGCCTACGGGACAGGGCACACGAGCAGTACTTC. As protein: CASSLRDRAHEQYF.